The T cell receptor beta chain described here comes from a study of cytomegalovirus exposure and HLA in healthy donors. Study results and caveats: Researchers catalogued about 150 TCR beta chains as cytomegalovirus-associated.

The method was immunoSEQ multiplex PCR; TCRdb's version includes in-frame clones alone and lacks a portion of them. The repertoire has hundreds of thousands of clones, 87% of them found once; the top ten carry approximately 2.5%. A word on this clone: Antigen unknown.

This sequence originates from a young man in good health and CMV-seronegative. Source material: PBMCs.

The CDR3 loop reads CASSEWGVDNEQFF. The CDR3, as DNA: TGTGCCAGCAGTGAATGGGGGGTGGACAATGAGCAGTTCTTC. V gene TRBV25-1 combines with J gene TRBJ2-1; perhaps TRBD2 as D (6 bases). CDR1 is MGHDK and CDR2 is SYGVNS in the germline V gene. Trimming removed 1 base from V and 5 bases from J, with 9 bases in between. The CDR3 sequence is 14 residues long.